Following are 19 T cell receptor beta chains from one sample sequenced in a study of metastatic and nonmetastatic thyroid tumors. Every patient was untreated before thyroid surgery. TCRdb re-called clones via MiXCR from the PCR reads. This table has tens of thousands of clones, around 22% appearing once. Sequenced material: blood. The receptors were gathered from a female donor with papillary thyroid cancer or a benign thyroid nodule (not recorded which). Some clones in this sample may be carry-over from other donors' samples.

This clone was counted at least ten times. The rearrangement joins TRBV20-1 to TRBJ2-3; no reliable D call. Germline V lookup: CDR1 DFQATT, CDR2 SNEGSKA (reference sequence). The CDR3 is 14 residues long. The germline V and J ends were trimmed by 2 bases and 0 bases, with 9 bases remaining between them. CDR3 protein: CSARLGTSTDTQYF. Here the CDR3 DNA reads TGCAGTGCTAGATTAGGAACTAGCACAGATACGCAGTATTTT.

This clone was recorded many times. V usage is TRBV10-1 and J usage is TRBJ1-2, with a weak D call TRBD1 (5 bases). Germline V gene lookup returns CDR1 WNHNN and CDR2 SYGVQD (reference sequence). This CDR3 is 15 amino acids long. Trimming left V 2 bases short and J 1 base short, with 11 bases between. CDR3 residues: CASSEDSEVNYGYTF. DNA of the CDR3: TGCGCCAGCAGTGAGGACAGCGAGGTTAACTATGGCTACACCTTC.

Comment on this clone: The junction does not match germline at one end; this may be a read error. The genes are TRBV30 and TRBJ2-3; D is undetermined. Germline V gene sequence: CDR1 GTSNPN, CDR2 SVGIG (reference sequence). This CDR3 comprises 15 residues. The chain's CDR3 is CAWSVASVTTDSQYF. CDR3 bases: TGTGCCTGGAGTGTAGCCAGCGTAACCACAGATTCGCAGTATTTT.

By frequency in the sample, this clone is medium-sized. This chain links TRBV20-1 with TRBJ1-5; D possibly corresponds to TRBD1 (5 bases). V was cut by 0 bases and J by 0 bases, with 18 bases left in between. Germline-derived CDR1 and CDR2 are DFQATT and SNEGSKA (reference sequence). The CDR3 has 18 residues. The CDR3 sequence is CSARDPVGGGYSNQPQHF. The CDR3 nucleotides read TGCAGTGCTAGAGATCCTGTCGGGGGGGGATATAGCAATCAGCCCCAGCATTTT.

For the CDR3, the DNA is TGTGCCAACAACCTCGGGACAGTTGCAGAGGAGACCCAGTACTTC. Its protein product is CANNLGTVAEETQYF. The chain recombines TRBV7-9 with TRBJ2-5, with 7 bases identical to TRBD1. The J segment lost 5 bases and the V segment lost 10 bases, leaving 16 bases of the junction unmatched. CDR1 and CDR2 from the germline V gene are SEHNR and FQNEAQ (reference sequence). This CDR3 has 15 residues.

CDR3 protein: CASSESSGRPHEQFF. The CDR3 DNA is TGTGCCAGCAGTGAGAGTAGCGGCAGGCCACACGAGCAGTTCTTC. The rearrangement links TRBV2 to TRBJ2-7, with TRBD2 as a possible D gene (6 bases). The J call may be incorrect, as the DNA end agrees better with TRBJ2-1. The length of the CDR3 is 15 residues. The germline CDR1 and CDR2 sequences are SNHLY and FYNNEI.

This clone was seen ten or more times. The CDR3 sequence: CASRVQDNNQPQHF. DNA for the CDR3: TGTGCCAGCAGGGTACAGGATAATAATCAGCCCCAGCATTTT. The V and J genes are TRBV28 and TRBJ1-5; TRBD1 is a possible D gene (5 bases). This CDR3 contains 14 residues. Germline V lookup: CDR1 MDHEN, CDR2 SYDVKM. V dropped 6 bases and J dropped 4 bases, with 13 bases sitting between them.

The rearrangement joins TRBV3-1 to TRBJ2-7; no definite D call. CDR3 length: 12 residues. V was shortened by 2 bases and J by 2 bases, with 4 bases between the two germline ends. Per the germline V gene, CDR1 is LGHDT and CDR2 is YNNKEL (reference sequence). The CDR3 bases are TGTGCCAGCAGCCAATCCGCCTACGAGCAGTACTTC. Protein sequence: CASSQSAYEQYF.

This clone was detected many times. The V gene is TRBV5-1, the J gene TRBJ2-3; the D gene is possibly TRBD1 (6 bases). The CDR3 has 15 residues. Trimming pared 7 bases from V and 0 bases from J, leaving 15 bases between. The germline gives CDR1 SGHRS, CDR2 YFSETQ. CDR3 residues: CASGGTPTSTDTQYF. The CDR3 coding sequence is TGCGCCAGCGGGGGCACTCCGACTAGCACAGATACGCAGTATTTT.

Note on this clone: At one of its ends the junction is not consistent with the germline gene, which may arise from a read error. The sample contains more than one DNA sequence encoding this CDR3. This chain uses TRBV9 with TRBJ2-3; 7 nucleotides match TRBD1. Germline-derived CDR1 and CDR2 are SGDLS and YYNGEE. CDR3 size: 16 residues. The CDR3, as DNA: TGTGCCAGCAGCAAGCAAAGACAGGGTCGCACAGATACACAGTATTTT. It encodes CASSKQRQGRTDTQYF.

Points on this clone: Compared with germline, one end of the junction differs, possibly owing to a read error. The chain combines TRBV6-5 with TRBJ1-1; 7 bases fit TRBD1. The CDR3 is made up of 18 amino acids. The germline CDR1 and CDR2 sequences are MNHEY and SVGAGI. DNA for the CDR3: TGTGCCAGCATTTACGGAGGGGTTCAGACAGGGTCGAACACTGAGGCTTTCTTT. This translates into CASIYGGVQTGSNTEAFF.

The table lists this clone with many counts. The chain couples TRBV6-2 or TRBV6-3 to TRBJ2-5; no reliable D call. V was clipped by 3 bases and J by 0 bases, with 5 bases between them. Germline V gene data show CDR1 as MNHEY and CDR2 as SVGEGT. This CDR3 spans 13 amino acids. The CDR3 here is CASSYVYQETQYF. As DNA, the CDR3 is TGTGCCAGCAGTTATGTGTACCAAGAGACCCAGTACTTC.

This CDR3 is CASSFAPSGRADEQFF. CDR3 DNA: TGTGCCAGCAGCTTTGCCCCCAGCGGGAGGGCCGATGAGCAGTTCTTC. V is TRBV7-2 and J is TRBJ2-1; 10 positions match TRBD2. CDR3 length equals 16 residues. In germline, CDR1 is SGHTA, CDR2 FQGNSA. Trimming cost V 3 bases and J 8 bases; bases outside gene matches: 10.

This clone showed up many times. The CDR3 nucleotides read TGCAGTGCTCCGCGGCAGGGGGCAGGGGGCTACACCTTC. The encoded protein is CSAPRQGAGGYTF. This sequence joins TRBV20-1 and TRBJ1-2; 8 bases line up with TRBD1. The germline gives CDR1 DFQATT, CDR2 SNEGSKA (reference sequence). V was pared by 5 bases and J by 8 bases, with 10 bases of the junction left unmatched. The CDR3 is 13 residues long.

CDR3 loop: CASAKFRPGEQETQYF. The CDR3 region has the DNA TGTGCCAGCGCCAAATTCAGGCCAGGGGAACAAGAGACCCAGTACTTC. The chain is built from TRBV7-2 and TRBJ2-5; possible D gene TRBD1, 6 bases. The CDR3 is made up of 16 amino acids. The germline V gene has CDR1 SGHTA and CDR2 FQGNSA. The ends were cut back, 8 bases at V and 2 bases at J, with 21 bases in the middle.

This clone counts as medium-sized. The genes are TRBV4-3 and TRBJ2-7; 11 bases line up with TRBD2. CDR3 length: 20 residues. The germline CDR1 and CDR2 sequences are LGHNA and YSLEER. The V gene end was trimmed by 0 bases and the J gene end by 2 bases; junction bases not matched to a gene: 15. The CDR3 bases are TGCGCCAGCAGCCAAGATAGGGTACCTAGCGGGAGGTCGCGCACCTACGAGCAGTACTTC. Translation: CASSQDRVPSGRSRTYEQYF.

This clone appeared many times. The rearrangement joins TRBV20-1 to TRBJ1-4; no reliable D call. This CDR3 is 15 amino acids long. Deletions cut 4 bases from V and 3 bases from J, with 15 bases between. Looked up from germline, CDR1 is DFQATT and CDR2 is SNEGSKA (reference sequence). CDR3 DNA: TGCAGTGCTACCCCTAAGTCCGGGGCTAATGAAAAACTGTTTTTT. It specifies CSATPKSGANEKLFF.

This clone is labeled as medium-sized. The genes are TRBV6-4 and TRBJ2-6, with D uncertain. In germline, CDR1 is MRHNA, CDR2 SNTAGT. This CDR3 comprises 16 residues. Trimming stripped 2 bases from V and 0 bases from J, with 8 bases between. CDR3 loop: CASSDGSGSGANVLTF. CDR3 coding DNA: TGTGCCAGCAGTGACGGGTCGGGCTCTGGGGCCAACGTCCTGACTTTC.

In this sample, this clone is medium-sized. V usage is TRBV28 and J usage is TRBJ2-7; 10 bases align to TRBD1. Germline CDR1 and CDR2: MDHEN and SYDVKM. The CDR3 consists of 17 residues. Unmatched junction bases numbered 8, after V lost 2 bases and J lost 1 base. The DNA of the CDR3 is TGTGCCAGCAGTTTAGTTAGGTTGGGACAGGGGTCCTACGAGCAGTACTTC. Protein product: CASSLVRLGQGSYEQYF.